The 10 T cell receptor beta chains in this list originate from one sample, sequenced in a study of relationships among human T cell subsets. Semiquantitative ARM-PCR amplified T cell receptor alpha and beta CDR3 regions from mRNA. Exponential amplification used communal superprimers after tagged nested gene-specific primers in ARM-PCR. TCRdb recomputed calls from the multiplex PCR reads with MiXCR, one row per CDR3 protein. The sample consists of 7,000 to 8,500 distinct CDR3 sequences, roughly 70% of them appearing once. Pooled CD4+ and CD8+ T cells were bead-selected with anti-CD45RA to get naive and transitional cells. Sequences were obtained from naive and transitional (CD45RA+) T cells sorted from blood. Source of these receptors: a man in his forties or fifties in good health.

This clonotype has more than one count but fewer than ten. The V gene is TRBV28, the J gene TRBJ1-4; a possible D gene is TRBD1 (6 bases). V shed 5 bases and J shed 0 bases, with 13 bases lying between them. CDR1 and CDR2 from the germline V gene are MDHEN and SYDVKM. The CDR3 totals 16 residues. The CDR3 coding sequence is TGTGCCAGCAGTAAGCGGACAGTTGCAACTAATGAAAAACTGTTTTTT. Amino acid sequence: CASSKRTVATNEKLFF.

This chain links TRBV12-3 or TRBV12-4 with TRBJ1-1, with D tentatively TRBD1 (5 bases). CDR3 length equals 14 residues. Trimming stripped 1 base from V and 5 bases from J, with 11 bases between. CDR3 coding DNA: TGTGCCAGCAGTTTAGGGGGCTGGGGAACTGAAGCTTTCTTT. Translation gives CASSLGGWGTEAFF.

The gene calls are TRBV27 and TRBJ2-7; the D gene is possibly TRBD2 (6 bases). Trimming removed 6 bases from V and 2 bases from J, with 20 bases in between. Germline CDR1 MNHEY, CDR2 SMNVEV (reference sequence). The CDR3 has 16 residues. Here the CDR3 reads CASSSVRDFPTYEQYF. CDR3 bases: TGTGCCAGCAGCTCTGTCCGGGACTTTCCCACCTACGAGCAGTACTTC.

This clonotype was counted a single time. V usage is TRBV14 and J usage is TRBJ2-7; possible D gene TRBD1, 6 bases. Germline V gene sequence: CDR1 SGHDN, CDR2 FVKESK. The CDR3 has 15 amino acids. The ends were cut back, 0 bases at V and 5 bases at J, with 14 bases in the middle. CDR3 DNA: TGTGCCAGCAGCCAAGAATTGGGACACTTCCACGAGCAGTACTTC. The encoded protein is CASSQELGHFHEQYF.

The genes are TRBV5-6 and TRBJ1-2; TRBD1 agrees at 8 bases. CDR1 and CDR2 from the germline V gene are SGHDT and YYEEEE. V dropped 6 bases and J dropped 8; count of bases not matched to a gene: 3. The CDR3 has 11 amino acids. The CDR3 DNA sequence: TGTGCCAGCACCCAGGGGGCGGGCTACACCTTC. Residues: CASTQGAGYTF.

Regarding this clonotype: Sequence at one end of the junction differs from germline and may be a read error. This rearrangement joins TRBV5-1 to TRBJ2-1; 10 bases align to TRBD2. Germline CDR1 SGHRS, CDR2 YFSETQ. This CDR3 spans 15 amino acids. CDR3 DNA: TGCGCCAGCAGTGCCGGACTAGCGGACATGAACGTGCAGCTCTTC. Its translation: CASSAGLADMNVQLF.

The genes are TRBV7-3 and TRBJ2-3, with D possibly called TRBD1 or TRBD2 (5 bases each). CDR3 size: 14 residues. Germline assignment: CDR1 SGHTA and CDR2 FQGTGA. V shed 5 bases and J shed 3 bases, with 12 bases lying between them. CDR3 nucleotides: TGTGCCAGCAGCCCTGGGACGGCTACAGATACGCAGTATTTT. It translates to CASSPGTATDTQYF.

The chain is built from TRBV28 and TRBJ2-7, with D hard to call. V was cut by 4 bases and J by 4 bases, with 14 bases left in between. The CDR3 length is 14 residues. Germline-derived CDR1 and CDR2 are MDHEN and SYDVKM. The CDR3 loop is CASSSRDVPYEQYF. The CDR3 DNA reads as TGTGCCAGCAGTTCCCGAGATGTCCCGTACGAGCAGTACTTC. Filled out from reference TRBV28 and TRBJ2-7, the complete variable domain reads DVKVTQSSRYLVKRTGEKVFLECVQDMDHENMFWYRQDPGLGLRLIYFSYDVKMKEKGDIPEGYSVSREKKERFSLILESASTNQTSMYLCASSSRDVPYEQYFGPGTRLTVT.

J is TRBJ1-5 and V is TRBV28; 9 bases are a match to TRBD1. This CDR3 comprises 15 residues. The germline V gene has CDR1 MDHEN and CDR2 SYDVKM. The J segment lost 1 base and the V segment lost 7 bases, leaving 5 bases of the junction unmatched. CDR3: CASTLGTGSNQPQHF. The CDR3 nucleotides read TGTGCCAGCACCCTAGGGACAGGGAGCAATCAGCCCCAGCATTTT.

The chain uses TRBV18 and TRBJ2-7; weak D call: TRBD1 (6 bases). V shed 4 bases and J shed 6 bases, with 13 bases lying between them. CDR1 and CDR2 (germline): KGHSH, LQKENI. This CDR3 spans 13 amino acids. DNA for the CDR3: TGTGCCAGCTCACTCTCGGACAGCCGCGAGCAGTACTTC. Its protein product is CASSLSDSREQYF. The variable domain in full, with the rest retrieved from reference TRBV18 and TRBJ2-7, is NAGVMQNPRHLVRRRGQEARLRCSPMKGHSHVYWYRQLPEEGLKFMVYLQKENIIDESGMPKERFSAEFPKEGPSILRIQQVVRGDSAAYFCASSLSDSREQYFGPGTRLTVT.